These 31 T cell receptor beta chains were all obtained from the same sample, sequenced in a study of blood T cells in healthy people across ages. Next came a second PCR, run for about 6 to 12 cycles, which used a sample-barcoded 5' primer along with a J-beta primer mix. TCRdb recomputed calls from the 5' RACE reads with MiXCR, one row per CDR3 protein. Altogether 650,000 to 800,000 distinct CDR3 sequences are present, 44% being singletons, with the ten largest covering nearly 20%. Source material: blood. The origin of the receptors is a man aged 55 to 70 in good health.

This clonotype occurred a few times. The chain joins TRBV20-1 to TRBJ1-2; TRBD1 agrees at 9 bases. Germline V gives CDR1 DFQATT, CDR2 SNEGSKA (reference sequence). V was pared by 3 bases and J by 6 bases, with 5 bases of the junction left unmatched. This CDR3 region has 13 residues. The CDR3 here is CSARKGQGDGYTF. CDR3 in DNA: TGCAGTGCTAGGAAGGGACAGGGCGATGGCTACACCTTC.

The chain is built from TRBV30 and TRBJ1-6; 9 positions agree with TRBD1. Germline V CDR1 and CDR2: GTSNPN, SVGIG (reference sequence). There are 15 residues in the CDR3. Trimming cost V 1 base and J 5 bases; bases outside gene matches: 3. The CDR3 protein is CAWSADRGNNSPLHF. In DNA, the CDR3 is TGTGCCTGGAGTGCGGACAGGGGAAATAATTCACCCCTCCACTTT.

Of note for this clonotype: One base away lies a much larger clone, so this may be a sequencing read error. This chain joins TRBV27 and TRBJ2-5; a possible D gene is TRBD1 (6 bases). Trimming removed 4 bases from V and 13 bases from J, with 16 bases in between. The CDR3 has 12 amino acids. Germline CDR1 is MNHEY and CDR2 is SMNVEV (reference sequence). The DNA for the CDR3 is TGTGCCAGCAGTTCGGCGACAGGAAGAATGTACTTC. This encodes CASSSATGRMYF.

This rearrangement joins TRBV15 to TRBJ2-1; a weak D match, TRBD2 (6 bases). The end of the DNA is better explained by TRBJ2-7, so the J call may be wrong. CDR1 and CDR2 (germline): LNHNV, YYDKDF (reference sequence). CDR3 size: 15 residues. The CDR3 spells CATSRGTHGLNEQYF. For the CDR3, the DNA is TGTGCCACCAGCCGCGGGACTCATGGTCTCAATGAGCAGTACTTC.

For this clonotype: At one end the junction does not follow the germline gene, possibly because of a read error. DNA of the CDR3: TGTGCCAGCAGCTCCACCCACCAGCGGGGGGGCCTTTACGGGCAGTACTTC. It codes for CASSSTHQRGGLYGQYF. V gene TRBV7-2 combines with J gene TRBJ2-7, with 10 positions matching TRBD2. This CDR3 is 17 amino acids long. Germline V CDR1 and CDR2: SGHTA, FQGNSA.

The chain couples TRBV14 to TRBJ2-7; TRBD1 or TRBD2 may be the D gene (5 bases each). The V gene's germline CDR1 is SGHDN and CDR2 FVKESK. The CDR3 is made up of 13 amino acids. V lost 2 bases and J lost 5, with 10 bases in between. The CDR3 here is CASSQRGENEQYF. CDR3 bases: TGTGCCAGCAGCCAAAGAGGGGAGAACGAGCAGTACTTC.

This clonotype was found a few times. The chain employs TRBV7-2 and TRBJ2-5; 9 bases align to TRBD1. CDR1 and CDR2 from the germline V gene are SGHTA and FQGNSA. The CDR3 extends over 12 amino acids. Trimming removed 8 bases from V and 6 bases from J; junction bases left unmatched: 4. The CDR3 protein is CASGTGTKTQYF. The CDR3 DNA sequence: TGTGCCAGCGGGACAGGGACGAAGACCCAGTACTTC.

V usage is TRBV27 and J usage is TRBJ2-7; TRBD2 matches 7 bases. The germline gives CDR1 MNHEY, CDR2 SMNVEV (reference sequence). After removal of 3 bases from V and 4 bases from J, the junction contained 6 bases not matched to a gene. This CDR3 has 14 amino acids. Here the CDR3 DNA reads TGTGCCAGCAGTTTGCGGGGGTGGAATTACGAGCAGTACTTC. Translation: CASSLRGWNYEQYF.

V gene TRBV5-1 combines with J gene TRBJ1-1, with D tentatively TRBD1 (5 bases). This CDR3 has 15 amino acids. From germline, CDR1 is SGHRS and CDR2 YFSETQ. Trimming took 1 base from V and 0 from J, leaving 10 bases between them. Written as DNA, the CDR3 is TGCGCCAGCAGCTTGCCGGGGCCCTTGAACACTGAAGCTTTCTTT. Translation: CASSLPGPLNTEAFF.

This chain uses TRBV12-3 or TRBV12-4 with TRBJ2-5; perhaps TRBD2 as D (5 bases). The CDR3 is 13 amino acids. Trimming shortened V by 7 bases and J by 0 bases, and 9 bases separated the two germline ends. CDR3 sequence reads: CASTERYQETQYF. CDR3 sequence (DNA): TGTGCCAGCACCGAGCGGTACCAAGAGACCCAGTACTTC.

This chain connects TRBV7-9 to TRBJ2-3; 7 bases are a match to TRBD1. The CDR3 is 14 amino acids. Germline CDR1 is SEHNR and CDR2 is FQNEAQ (reference sequence). V lost 5 bases and J lost 3; bases outside the gene matches: 5. The chain's CDR3 is CASSPYRGTDTQYF. CDR3 DNA sequence: TGTGCCAGCAGCCCGTACAGGGGAACAGATACGCAGTATTTT.

The rearrangement uses TRBV2 and TRBJ2-3; D is undetermined. The CDR3 sequence is 15 residues long. Germline V gene data show CDR1 as SNHLY and CDR2 as FYNNEI. Trimming took 4 bases from V and 4 from J, leaving 15 bases between them. The CDR3 DNA reads TGTGCCAGCAGTGCGTCGCAGTTTTTCGCAGATACGCAGTATTTT. Amino acid sequence: CASSASQFFADTQYF.

This clonotype was recorded many times. This chain joins TRBV29-1 and TRBJ2-7; TRBD1 matches at 11 bases. V lost 6 bases and J lost 6; bases outside the gene matches: 7. CDR1 and CDR2 from the germline V gene are SQVTM and ANQGSEA. This CDR3 has 13 amino acids. The CDR3 DNA reads as TGCAGCGTCCTTGGACAGGGGGCAGTCGAGCAGTACTTC. Protein sequence: CSVLGQGAVEQYF.

This clonotype appeared a few times. V is TRBV9 and J is TRBJ2-7; D is possibly TRBD1 or TRBD2 (6 bases each). This CDR3 has 14 amino acids. V lost 0 bases to trimming and J lost 2 bases, with 9 bases between them. Per the germline V gene, CDR1 is SGDLS and CDR2 is YYNGEE. This chain's CDR3 is CASSVDGGPYEQYF. The CDR3 region has the DNA TGTGCCAGCAGCGTAGACGGGGGCCCCTACGAGCAGTACTTC. The variable domain in full, with the rest retrieved from reference TRBV9 and TRBJ2-7, is DSGVTQTPKHLITATGQRVTLRCSPRSGDLSVYWYQQSLDQGLQFLIQYYNGEERAKGNILERFSAQQFPDLHSELNLSSLELGDSALYFCASSVDGGPYEQYFGPGTRLTVT.

The V and J genes are TRBV6-5 and TRBJ2-5; possible D gene TRBD2, 5 bases. The CDR3 contains 16 residues. The germline V gene encodes CDR1 MNHEY and CDR2 SVGAGI. V was cut by 6 bases and J by 4 bases, with 21 bases left in between. The CDR3 sequence is CASSPWAMAGGETQYF. The CDR3, as DNA: TGTGCCAGCAGCCCCTGGGCAATGGCCGGAGGAGAGACCCAGTACTTC.

The rearrangement joins TRBV29-1 to TRBJ1-2; D gene unclear. CDR3 size: 9 residues. Germline V CDR1 and CDR2: SQVTM, ANQGSEA. Trimming took 4 bases from V and 10 from J, leaving 7 bases between them. Here the CDR3 DNA reads TGCAGCGTTGGCGAAGACTACACCTTC. Translated: CSVGEDYTF.

The chain uses TRBV20-1 and TRBJ1-1; D ambiguous. Germline V gives CDR1 DFQATT, CDR2 SNEGSKA (reference sequence). CDR3 size: 13 residues. V lost 2 bases, J lost 11 bases, and 18 bases lay in between. CDR3 in DNA: TGCAGTGCTAGAAGAGATGCGAACACTAAGGCTTTCTTT. The encoded protein is CSARRDANTKAFF.

V is TRBV15 and J is TRBJ1-5, with D perhaps matching TRBD1 (6 bases). Germline V CDR1 and CDR2: LNHNV, YYDKDF (reference sequence). The V gene lost 11 bases and the J gene lost 4 bases, with 9 bases spanning the gap. The CDR3 spans 11 residues. CDR3 DNA: TGTGCCGGCGACAGGAATCAGCCCCAGCATTTT. Its translation is CAGDRNQPQHF.

A note on this clonotype: The junction shows a germline mismatch at one end, possibly a read error. The V and J genes are TRBV6-5 and TRBJ1-1, with D perhaps TRBD1 (5 bases). Germline-derived CDR1 and CDR2 are MNHEY and SVGAGI. The CDR3 has 15 residues. The CDR3 DNA is TGTGCCGGCAGCACCGCCCCCAGGGAGAGCACTGAAGCTTTCTTT. Amino acids: CAGSTAPRESTEAFF.

This chain connects TRBV7-2 to TRBJ1-5, with TRBD1 matching over 7 bases. The CDR3 is 15 residues long. Germline CDR1 reads SGHTA; CDR2 reads FQGNSA. J was trimmed by 3 bases and V by 5 bases; bases with no gene match: 7. As DNA, the CDR3 is TGTGCCAGCAGCCGACCTGGGACAGCCAATCAGCCCCAGCATTTT. It specifies CASSRPGTANQPQHF.

The sample holds a few counts of this clonotype. The chain joins TRBV6-2 or TRBV6-3 to TRBJ2-7, with no clear D. CDR1 and CDR2 from the germline V gene are MNHEY and SVGEGT. V lost 8 bases to trimming and J lost 5 bases, with 28 bases between them. The CDR3 length is 17 residues. In DNA, the CDR3 is TGTGCCAGCGGATCATTGCAAGTCCCCGTCGCCTTGAACGAGCAGTACTTC. Protein: CASGSLQVPVALNEQYF.

As concerns this clonotype: This may be a read error, as it is one base from a much larger clone. The gene calls are TRBV10-3 and TRBJ2-5, with 7 bases fitting TRBD1. Germline assignment: CDR1 ENHRY and CDR2 SYGVKD. V lost 8 bases and J lost 11; bases outside the gene matches: 8. This CDR3 is 11 amino acids long. In DNA, the CDR3 is TGTGCCATCGGCCCCGGGACAGAGCAGTACTTC. Translated: CAIGPGTEQYF.

In this sample, this clonotype turned up many times. V gene TRBV12-3 or TRBV12-4 combines with J gene TRBJ2-1; 10 bases agree with TRBD2. The ends lost 3 bases at V and 4 bases at J; junction bases unmatched: 3. The CDR3 has 15 amino acids. CDR3 in amino acids: CASSFSGGSYNEQFF. The CDR3 DNA sequence: TGTGCCAGCAGTTTTAGCGGGGGGTCGTACAATGAGCAGTTCTTC.

The rearrangement links TRBV28 to TRBJ2-1; tentative D call: TRBD1 (6 bases). V dropped 1 base and J dropped 7 bases, with 20 bases sitting between them. Germline-derived CDR1 and CDR2 are MDHEN and SYDVKM. The CDR3 contains 17 residues. CDR3 region: CASSLYRTGTRLNEQFF. Written as DNA, the CDR3 is TGTGCCAGCAGTTTATACAGAACAGGGACGCGGTTGAATGAGCAGTTCTTC.

This chain connects TRBV20-1 to TRBJ2-7; weak D call: TRBD1 (6 bases). This CDR3 comprises 14 residues. Trimming cost V 5 bases and J 0 bases, with 14 bases left between them. Germline CDR1 and CDR2: DFQATT and SNEGSKA (reference sequence). CDR3 protein: CSAVIRDTSYEQYF. The CDR3 coding sequence is TGCAGTGCTGTAATCCGGGACACCTCCTACGAGCAGTACTTC.

The V and J genes are TRBV4-3 and TRBJ2-7; D is unresolved. The CDR3 is made up of 14 amino acids. In germline, CDR1 is LGHNA, CDR2 YSLEER. Trimming took 1 base from V and 7 from J, leaving 14 bases between them. CDR3 sequence: CASSQVARAREQYF. The CDR3 nucleotides read TGCGCCAGCAGCCAAGTAGCCCGAGCTCGGGAGCAGTACTTC.

The genes are TRBV29-1 and TRBJ2-7, with D possibly called TRBD1 or TRBD2 (5 bases each). CDR3 length equals 14 residues. V was cut by 4 bases and J by 6 bases, with 19 bases left in between. Germline V lookup: CDR1 SQVTM, CDR2 ANQGSEA. This CDR3 reads CSVAGGGSGVEQYF. The CDR3 coding sequence is TGCAGCGTTGCAGGTGGGGGTTCCGGGGTCGAGCAGTACTTC.

This clonotype was seen more than once but under ten times. The J gene is TRBJ2-7, the V gene TRBV29-1, with 11 bases aligning to TRBD1. The CDR3 is made up of 17 amino acids. The germline CDR1 and CDR2 sequences are SQVTM and ANQGSEA. V dropped 5 bases and J dropped 0; count of bases not matched to a gene: 12. The CDR3 DNA is TGCAGCGTTTACGGACAACCGGGACAGGGGGTCTCCTACGAGCAGTACTTC. This translates into CSVYGQPGQGVSYEQYF.

The chain uses TRBV9 and TRBJ1-2; D may be TRBD1 (6 bases). Trimming cost V 3 bases and J 4 bases, with 19 bases left between them. The CDR3 totals 16 residues. CDR1 and CDR2 from the germline V gene are SGDLS and YYNGEE. The CDR3 protein is CASSAESTGMGYGYTF. DNA for the CDR3: TGTGCCAGCAGCGCCGAATCGACAGGCATGGGCTATGGCTACACCTTC. Full variable domain (rest looked up from reference TRBV9 and TRBJ1-2): DSGVTQTPKHLITATGQRVTLRCSPRSGDLSVYWYQQSLDQGLQFLIQYYNGEERAKGNILERFSAQQFPDLHSELNLSSLELGDSALYFCASSAESTGMGYGYTFGSGTRLTVV.

Of note for this clonotype: A much larger clone differs by one base, so this may be a read error. This chain connects TRBV29-1 to TRBJ2-1, with D possibly being TRBD1 (6 bases). Trimming pared 1 base from V and 13 bases from J, leaving 17 bases between. There are 13 residues in the CDR3. Looked up from germline, CDR1 is SQVTM and CDR2 is ANQGSEA. CDR3 bases: TGCAGCGTTGAAGTCGGGCCCCAGGGGACCCAGTTCTTC. This sequence encodes CSVEVGPQGTQFF.

The count of this clonotype is one. CDR3 sequence reads: CASSFGRSPYNSPLHF. The CDR3 DNA is TGTGCCAGCAGTTTTGGGAGGAGCCCCTATAATTCACCCCTCCACTTT. The rearrangement links TRBV12-3 or TRBV12-4 to TRBJ1-6, with D uncertain. Trimming left V 3 bases short and J 2 bases short, with 11 bases between. The CDR3 has 16 amino acids.